One and the same sample provided the 20 T cell receptor beta chains below, sequenced in a study of Ad26.COV2.S vaccination and SARS-CoV-2 variants. Repertoires were generated with immunoSEQ multiplex PCR, while TCRdb's copy carries only in-frame clones and drops some. The repertoire holds over 400,000 clones, around 92% seen once, with around 1.7% in the top ten. Treatment denoted: around 19 received Ad26.COV2.S at low or high dose, single or two shots; about five received placebo; per-sample allocation not given. At day 63 after the first vaccine or placebo injection, samples were drawn. This material consisted of peripheral blood, taken in a trial of Ad26.COV2.S vaccine versus placebo. These receptors originate from a person aged 18-60 years who received the Ad26.COV2.S COVID-19 vaccine or a placebo.

The V and J genes are TRBV3-1 (or the pseudogene TRBV3-2) and TRBJ2-6; 8 bases agree with TRBD1. The CDR3 consists of 19 residues. Germline CDR1 and CDR2: LGHDT and YNNKEL (reference sequence). V lost 4 bases, J lost 3 bases, and 14 bases stayed unmatched. The CDR3 DNA reads TGTGCCAGCAGCCCCGGGACAGGCCAGAGAGGGGTTGGGGCCAACGTCCTGACTTTC. This gives the protein CASSPGTGQRGVGANVLTF.

The chain employs TRBV18 and TRBJ2-5; 10 nucleotides agree with TRBD1. The V segment lost 3 bases and the J segment 5 bases; nucleotides outside the gene matches: 6. Germline CDR1 is KGHSH and CDR2 is LQKENI. The length of the CDR3 is 15 residues. The CDR3 coding sequence is TGTGCCAGCTCACCTCGACAGGGGGCCGTGGAGACCCAGTACTTC. The encoded protein is CASSPRQGAVETQYF. The variable domain in full, with the rest retrieved from reference TRBV18 and TRBJ2-5, is NAGVMQNPRHLVRRRGQEARLRCSPMKGHSHVYWYRQLPEEGLKFMVYLQKENIIDESGMPKERFSAEFPKEGPSILRIQQVVRGDSAAYFCASSPRQGAVETQYFGPGTRLLVL.

The chain carries TRBV18 and TRBJ2-7; 10 bases map to TRBD1. This CDR3 has 14 residues. Germline trimming cut 6 bases from V and 4 bases from J; bases unmatched to any gene: 6. The V gene's germline CDR1 is KGHSH and CDR2 LQKENI. This chain's CDR3 is CASSHGQGEYEQYF. The DNA for the CDR3 is TGTGCCAGCTCCCACGGACAGGGGGAATACGAGCAGTACTTC.

This chain links TRBV10-2 with TRBJ1-3, with unresolved D. Trimming removed 8 bases at V and 3 bases at J, with 14 bases between. Germline CDR1 WSHSY, CDR2 SAAADI. This CDR3 comprises 14 residues. The CDR3 region is CASFETAGGNTIYF. The CDR3 DNA reads as TGCGCCAGCTTCGAAACCGCTGGTGGAAACACCATATATTTT.

This clone was seen only a few times. V and J are TRBV7-6 and TRBJ1-2, with D possibly TRBD1 on 5 matching bases. Germline values: CDR1 SGHVS, CDR2 FNYEAQ. The CDR3 consists of 16 residues. Trimming took 6 bases from V and 0 from J, leaving 17 bases between them. The CDR3 DNA is TGTGCCAGCAGTCCCGGACGGGGGTTAGCTAACTATGGCTACACCTTC. It encodes CASSPGRGLANYGYTF.

A note on this clone: The same CDR3 can be traced to other DNA sequences in this sample. This chain links TRBV6-5 with TRBJ1-1; D gene unclear. The CDR3 is 14 residues long. Germline V lookup: CDR1 MNHEY, CDR2 SVGAGI. V was trimmed by 0 bases and J by 1 base, leaving 6 bases between them. The CDR3 loop reads CASSYSAGNTEAFF. In nucleotides, the CDR3 is TGTGCCAGCAGTTACTCGGCCGGGAACACTGAAGCTTTCTTT.

This rearrangement joins TRBV24-1 to TRBJ2-2; no firm D call. Trimming removed 3 bases at V and 4 bases at J, with 5 bases between. Germline V gene lookup returns CDR1 KGHDR and CDR2 SFDVKD. There are 13 residues in the CDR3. The CDR3 nucleotides read TGTGCCACCAGTGATCCTCTCACCGGGGAGCTGTTTTTT. Its protein is CATSDPLTGELFF.

This chain links TRBV30 with TRBJ1-2; D is undetermined. The CDR3 has 13 residues. Germline V CDR1 and CDR2: GTSNPN, SVGIG (reference sequence). V was pared by 4 bases and J by 4 bases, with 13 bases between. The CDR3 DNA is TGTGCCTGGAAGACCCGCCAAACCTATGGCTACACCTTC. As protein: CAWKTRQTYGYTF. Full variable domain (outside the CDR3, taken from reference TRBV30 and TRBJ1-2): SQTIHQWPATLVQPVGSPLSLECTVEGTSNPNLYWYRQAAGRGLQLLFYSVGIGQISSEVPQNLSASRPQDRQFILSSKKLLLSDSGFYLCAWKTRQTYGYTFGSGTRLTVV.

This sequence joins TRBV10-3 and TRBJ1-5; the match to TRBD1 covers 9 bases. V lost 6 bases, J lost 2 bases, and 8 bases stayed unmatched. The CDR3 runs 16 residues. The germline V gene has CDR1 ENHRY and CDR2 SYGVKD. The CDR3 loop is CAISQTGGTGNQPQHF. DNA of the CDR3: TGTGCCATCAGCCAGACAGGGGGTACCGGCAATCAGCCCCAGCATTTT.

The chain is built from TRBV4-3 and TRBJ2-3, with 9 bases that match TRBD1. CDR1 is LGHNA, CDR2 YSLEER, per germline. The junction had 6 bases not matched to a gene; V was cut back by 4 bases and J by 4 bases. The CDR3 length is 15 residues. The CDR3: CASSLGTGSADTQYF. For the CDR3, the DNA is TGCGCCAGCAGCCTCGGGACAGGGTCAGCAGATACGCAGTATTTT.

This clone was observed a single time. The chain has TRBV6-5 and TRBJ1-3, with TRBD1 identical over 7 bases. Trimming at V came to 4 bases and at J to 3 bases, leaving 6 bases not matched to a gene. Germline V gives CDR1 MNHEY, CDR2 SVGAGI. This CDR3 has 15 amino acids. The CDR3 bases are TGTGCCAGCAGTTCCAGGGGGGCGAATGGAAACACCATATATTTT. This sequence encodes CASSSRGANGNTIYF.

The chain carries TRBV7-2 and TRBJ2-2; weak D call: TRBD2 (6 bases). V lost 7 bases, J lost 4 bases, and 16 bases lay in between. The CDR3 totals 15 residues. Germline-derived CDR1 and CDR2 are SGHTA and FQGNSA. For the CDR3, the DNA is TGTGCCAGCACCCGACTGGGGGGAGGCACCGGGGAGCTGTTTTTT. Protein product: CASTRLGGGTGELFF.

V gene TRBV20-1 combines with J gene TRBJ2-3, with 9 bases fitting TRBD2. Germline values: CDR1 DFQATT, CDR2 SNEGSKA (reference sequence). V was pared by 6 bases and J by 1 base, with 8 bases of the junction left unmatched. This CDR3 region has 15 residues. Here the CDR3 reads CSASPLAGGTDTQYF. The CDR3 bases are TGCAGTGCGAGTCCACTAGCGGGTGGCACAGATACGCAGTATTTT.

V gene TRBV6-1 combines with J gene TRBJ2-6; D unclear. Deletions cut 2 bases from V and 13 bases from J, with 6 bases between. Germline assignment: CDR1 MNHNS and CDR2 SASEGT. The CDR3 extends over 11 amino acids. The CDR3 is CASSELEVLTF. The DNA of the CDR3 is TGTGCCAGCAGTGAATTAGAGGTCCTGACTTTC.

The chain uses TRBV11-2 and TRBJ2-2, with a weak D call TRBD2 (5 bases). V lost 8 bases and J lost 0, with 10 bases in between. Germline CDR1 reads SGHAT; CDR2 reads FQNNGV. The CDR3 extends over 14 amino acids. CDR3 sequence reads: CASGNGANTGELFF. In DNA, the CDR3 is TGTGCCAGCGGAAACGGGGCGAACACCGGGGAGCTGTTTTTT. The full variable domain, completed using reference TRBV11-2 and TRBJ2-2, is EAGVAQSPRYKIIEKRQSVAFWCNPISGHATLYWYQQILGQGPKLLIQFQNNGVVDDSQLPKDRFSAERLKGVDSTLKIQPAKLEDSAVYLCASGNGANTGELFFGEGSRLTVL.

This clone was seen more than once but under ten times. V and J are TRBV7-8 and TRBJ1-6; no clear D. The germline V gene has CDR1 SGHVS and CDR2 FQNEAQ. V was shortened by 1 base and J by 12 bases, with 13 bases between the two germline ends. This CDR3 region has 14 residues. The CDR3 sequence is CASSLGVRSEPLHF. The CDR3 DNA follows: TGTGCCAGCAGCTTAGGTGTGAGGTCTGAACCCCTCCACTTT.

The rearrangement uses TRBV27 and TRBJ2-7; possibly TRBD1 for D (6 bases). CDR1 is MNHEY and CDR2 is SMNVEV in the germline V gene (reference sequence). Trimming cost V 5 bases and J 5 bases, with 16 bases left between them. The CDR3 consists of 14 residues. DNA for the CDR3: TGTGCCAGCAGTCCAAACAGGGTAACAGACGAGCAGTACTTC. Translating gives CASSPNRVTDEQYF.

The chain combines TRBV12-5 with TRBJ2-1, with 9 bases matching TRBD2. The length of the CDR3 is 16 residues. V was pared by 4 bases and J by 4 bases, with 8 bases of the junction left unmatched. Germline V CDR1 and CDR2: LGHNT, FRNRAP. The CDR3 here is CASGSILAGGYNEQFF. DNA for the CDR3: TGTGCTAGTGGTTCGATCTTGGCGGGGGGGTACAATGAGCAGTTCTTC.

The rearrangement links TRBV18 to TRBJ2-5; 8 bases fit TRBD1. Germline-derived CDR1 and CDR2 are KGHSH and LQKENI. The V segment lost 1 base and the J segment 4 bases; nucleotides outside the gene matches: 8. The CDR3 loop spans 16 amino acids. The CDR3 DNA reads as TGTGCCAGCTCACCACAGGCAGGGGGCTATAGAGAGACCCAGTACTTC. It is translated as CASSPQAGGYRETQYF.

The V call is TRBV3-1 (or the pseudogene TRBV3-2), the J call TRBJ1-2; 7 nucleotides align to TRBD1. V lost 3 bases, J lost 5 bases, and 9 bases stayed unmatched. From germline, CDR1 is LGHDT and CDR2 YNNKEL (reference sequence). CDR3 length: 15 residues. For the CDR3, the DNA is TGTGCCAGCAGCCACGGACAGGTTGGGCCTTATGGCTACACCTTC. Translated, it gives CASSHGQVGPYGYTF.